This entry lists 26 T cell receptor beta chains sequenced from one sample in a study of shared clonotypes between healthy human individuals. The naive CD8 subset, CD45RO-negative cells positively selected for CCR7, excluded terminally differentiated effector memory CD45RA+ cells. Only in-frame clones appear in the TCRdb table, and some are missing; sequencing was by immunoSEQ multiplex PCR. The data hold hundreds of thousands of clones, with 80% to 95% observed a single time. The sample taken for sequencing was naive CD8+ T cells sorted from blood. All receptors come from a man aged 30 to 45 in good health.

The V and J genes are TRBV28 and TRBJ2-7; D is unclear. V was cut by 5 bases and J by 2 bases, with 22 bases left in between. The CDR3 is 17 amino acids. From germline, CDR1 is MDHEN and CDR2 SYDVKM. CDR3 in DNA: TGTGCCAGCAGTCCTGGGCAGCGTCGTTCACCGGCCTACGAGCAGTACTTC. Translation gives CASSPGQRRSPAYEQYF.

This sequence joins TRBV11-2 and TRBJ1-4, with TRBD1 as a possible D gene (6 bases). V was shortened by 1 base and J by 7 bases, with 13 bases between the two germline ends. Germline CDR1 is SGHAT and CDR2 is FQNNGV. The CDR3 is 15 residues long. CDR3 protein: CASSLVGGIPEKLFF. CDR3 in DNA: TGTGCCAGCAGCTTAGTAGGGGGAATCCCTGAAAAACTGTTTTTT.

The chain carries TRBV7-2 and TRBJ2-2, with D uncertain. V was shortened by 5 bases and J by 1 base, with 5 bases between the two germline ends. This CDR3 has 13 amino acids. Germline-derived CDR1 and CDR2 are SGHTA and FQGNSA. CDR3 bases: TGTGCCAGCAGCAAGGAGAACACCGGGGAGCTGTTTTTT. Its translation is CASSKENTGELFF.

V gene TRBV14 combines with J gene TRBJ2-2; possibly TRBD1 for D (5 bases). Trimming shortened V by 1 base and J by 2 bases, and 17 bases separated the two germline ends. The CDR3 extends over 18 amino acids. Germline loops: CDR1 SGHDN, CDR2 FVKESK. DNA of the CDR3: TGTGCCAGCAGCCAAGTCGAGAGGAACAGGAGAAACACCGGGGAGCTGTTTTTT. Translated: CASSQVERNRRNTGELFF.

A note on this clone: The junction departs from germline at one end; a sequencing error may be responsible. The chain recombines TRBV4-2 with TRBJ1-1, with unresolved D. The CDR3 is made up of 17 amino acids. The germline V gene has CDR1 LGHNA and CDR2 YNFKEQ. The CDR3 loop reads CASSQVKDVTEGTEAFF. CDR3 DNA: TGTGCCAGCAGTCAAGTAAAGGACGTAACAGAAGGCACTGAAGCTTTCTTT.

This clone was seen only once. The V call is TRBV15, the J call TRBJ2-7; 9 nucleotides line up with TRBD2. The ends lost 4 bases at V and 3 bases at J; junction bases unmatched: 16. Germline lookup yields CDR1 LNHNV and CDR2 YYDKDF (reference sequence). The CDR3 is made up of 18 amino acids. The CDR3 is CATSTTVTRLAVDYEQYF. The CDR3 coding sequence is TGTGCCACCAGCACCACTGTTACCCGACTAGCGGTAGACTACGAGCAGTACTTC.

The chain recombines TRBV6-6 with TRBJ2-7; D call uncertain. Between the trimmed V and J ends, which lost 1 base and 6 bases, there was a span of 10 bases. In germline, CDR1 is MNHNY, CDR2 SVGAGI (reference sequence). The CDR3 consists of 13 residues. The CDR3 DNA follows: TGTGCCAGCAGTTACTTAAGGCCAGGCGAGCAGTACTTC. Its translation: CASSYLRPGEQYF.

The chain carries TRBV9 and TRBJ2-3, with D possibly being TRBD1 or TRBD2 (5 bases each). Per the germline V gene, CDR1 is SGDLS and CDR2 is YYNGEE. Trimming pared 5 bases from V and 0 bases from J, leaving 10 bases between. CDR3 length: 14 amino acids. The CDR3 sequence is CASRGTDSTDTQYF. CDR3 nucleotides: TGTGCCAGCAGGGGGACCGACAGCACAGATACGCAGTATTTT.

The chain has TRBV9 and TRBJ2-1; 7 positions agree with TRBD2. The junction had 6 bases not matched to a gene; V was cut back by 4 bases and J by 2 bases. This CDR3 contains 15 residues. The germline gives CDR1 SGDLS, CDR2 YYNGEE. CDR3 DNA sequence: TGTGCCAGCAGCCCTGGAAGCGGGGCCTACAATGAGCAGTTCTTC. This translates into CASSPGSGAYNEQFF. Together with reference TRBV9 and TRBJ2-1, the CDR3 gives the full variable domain: DSGVTQTPKHLITATGQRVTLRCSPRSGDLSVYWYQQSLDQGLQFLIQYYNGEERAKGNILERFSAQQFPDLHSELNLSSLELGDSALYFCASSPGSGAYNEQFFGPGTRLTVL.

The V call is TRBV19, the J call TRBJ2-7; 7 nucleotides line up with TRBD1. Trimming cost V 6 bases and J 1 base; bases outside gene matches: 12. The CDR3 is 16 residues long. Germline V CDR1 and CDR2: LNHDA, SQIVND (reference sequence). This chain's CDR3 is CASSPEGADSSYEQYF. The CDR3 DNA sequence: TGTGCCAGTAGCCCTGAGGGGGCCGATAGTTCCTACGAGCAGTACTTC.

This chain links TRBV7-9 with TRBJ2-7; 7 nucleotides line up with TRBD1. The CDR3 is made up of 14 amino acids. V trimming: 10 bases; J trimming: 6 bases; junction bases outside the gene matches: 15. Germline assignment: CDR1 SEHNR and CDR2 FQNEAQ (reference sequence). CDR3 bases: TGTGCCACCTTCGCCCTGACAGGGATGGGCGAGCAGTACTTC. Translating gives CATFALTGMGEQYF.

The rearrangement links TRBV7-2 to TRBJ2-7, with 8 positions matching TRBD2. The V gene end was trimmed by 5 bases and the J gene end by 6 bases; junction bases not matched to a gene: 6. The germline gives CDR1 SGHTA, CDR2 FQGNSA. This CDR3 has 13 residues. The CDR3 here is CASSPREGSEQYF. The CDR3 DNA sequence: TGTGCCAGCAGCCCTCGGGAGGGGTCCGAGCAGTACTTC.

This chain uses TRBV9 with TRBJ2-6; D uncertain. The CDR3 extends over 14 amino acids. V dropped 4 bases and J dropped 4 bases, with 9 bases sitting between them. Looked up from germline, CDR1 is SGDLS and CDR2 is YYNGEE. The CDR3 DNA sequence: TGTGCCAGCAGCCCCGGGTGGGGGGCCAACGTCCTGACTTTC. It yields the protein CASSPGWGANVLTF.

The chain carries TRBV27 and TRBJ2-5; D perhaps matches TRBD2 (7 bases). The CDR3 loop spans 16 amino acids. The germline V gene encodes CDR1 MNHEY and CDR2 SMNVEV (reference sequence). The V end was cut by 5 bases, the J end by 2 bases, with 18 bases between. The CDR3 reads CASSPRLGGLQETQYF. Written as DNA, the CDR3 is TGTGCCAGCAGTCCCCGACTGGGGGGGCTACAAGAGACCCAGTACTTC.

V is TRBV9 and J is TRBJ2-1, with TRBD2 as a possible D gene (5 bases). With 0 bases removed from V and 7 bases from J, the gap between germline ends came to 17 bases. Germline-derived CDR1 and CDR2 are SGDLS and YYNGEE. The CDR3 loop spans 16 amino acids. The CDR3 sequence is CASSVARSPGVNEQFF. The CDR3 DNA is TGTGCCAGCAGCGTAGCAAGGAGTCCCGGGGTTAATGAGCAGTTCTTC.

The chain employs TRBV11-2 and TRBJ2-5; 8 bases align to TRBD2. The trim removed 1 base at V and 3 bases at J, leaving 7 bases unmatched. The CDR3 has 16 amino acids. Per the germline V gene, CDR1 is SGHAT and CDR2 is FQNNGV. CDR3 sequence (DNA): TGTGCCAGCAGCTTAGCCAGACTAGCGCCGAAAGAGACCCAGTACTTC. This encodes CASSLARLAPKETQYF.

The genes are TRBV21-1 and TRBJ2-3; the table's D gene call, TRBD2, was not cross checked with the DNA. TRBV21-1 is an annotated pseudogene. The CDR3 loop spans 17 amino acids. The CDR3 DNA follows: TGTGCCAGCAGCAAAGCTAGTGGGACTAGCGGGACAGATACGCAGTATTTT. It translates to CASSKASGTSGTDTQYF.

This chain links TRBV6-1 with TRBJ1-1; perhaps TRBD1 as D (6 bases). V lost 7 bases, J lost 6 bases, and 18 bases lay in between. Germline CDR1 and CDR2: MNHNS and SASEGT. The CDR3 is made up of 14 amino acids. CDR3 nucleotide sequence: TGTGCCAGCACCAAGATAGTAGGGGGGCCTGAAGCTTTCTTT. Translated: CASTKIVGGPEAFF.

The rearrangement joins TRBV11-2 to TRBJ2-3; D not resolved. The CDR3 totals 14 residues. V shed 1 base and J shed 4 bases, with 9 bases lying between them. Germline V lookup: CDR1 SGHAT, CDR2 FQNNGV. CDR3 protein: CASSLAQVSDTQYF. CDR3 nucleotides: TGTGCCAGCAGCTTAGCTCAGGTCTCAGATACGCAGTATTTT. The whole variable domain, remainder taken from reference TRBV11-2 and TRBJ2-3, is EAGVAQSPRYKIIEKRQSVAFWCNPISGHATLYWYQQILGQGPKLLIQFQNNGVVDDSQLPKDRFSAERLKGVDSTLKIQPAKLEDSAVYLCASSLAQVSDTQYFGPGTRLTVL.

The rearrangement links TRBV6-1 to TRBJ2-2; no reliable D call. The CDR3 totals 10 residues. Trimming removed 8 bases at V and 5 bases at J, with 3 bases between. Germline loops: CDR1 MNHNS, CDR2 SASEGT. CDR3 in amino acids: CASGTGELFF. CDR3 sequence (DNA): TGTGCCAGCGGGACCGGGGAGCTGTTTTTT.

The CDR3 nucleotides are TGCAGCGCCTATGGGCCTAGCGGGAGGGGGTACGAGCAGTACTTC. Translated: CSAYGPSGRGYEQYF. This rearrangement joins TRBV29-1 to TRBJ2-7; 12 nucleotides line up with TRBD2. Trimming at V came to 7 bases and at J to 4 bases, leaving 11 bases not matched to a gene. Per germline, CDR1 SQVTM and CDR2 ANQGSEA. The CDR3 length is 15 residues.

The chain is built from TRBV13 and TRBJ1-4, with 10 bases fitting TRBD1. The CDR3 is 14 residues long. From germline, CDR1 is PRHDT and CDR2 FYEKMQ (reference sequence). With 5 bases clipped from V and 7 bases from J, the junction kept 4 bases outside the gene matches. The CDR3 reads CASSKTGGREKLFF. In DNA, the CDR3 is TGTGCCAGCAGCAAGACAGGGGGCCGTGAAAAACTGTTTTTT.

The V and J genes are TRBV9 and TRBJ2-1; D gene unclear. The CDR3 is 16 residues long. Trimming pared 0 bases from V and 7 bases from J, leaving 17 bases between. Germline V gives CDR1 SGDLS, CDR2 YYNGEE. CDR3 in DNA: TGTGCCAGCAGCGTAGCTATCATGAACGTGTGGAATGAGCAGTTCTTC. This gives the protein CASSVAIMNVWNEQFF.

The rearrangement links TRBV6-1 to TRBJ2-2; TRBD2 might be the D (6 bases). Trimming pared 2 bases from V and 7 bases from J, leaving 14 bases between. The germline gives CDR1 MNHNS, CDR2 SASEGT. This CDR3 has 15 amino acids. This chain's CDR3 is CASSERAGRIGELFF. The DNA for the CDR3 is TGTGCCAGCAGTGAAAGGGCAGGGAGGATCGGGGAGCTGTTTTTT.

The V gene is TRBV7-2, the J gene TRBJ2-1; tentatively, D is TRBD1 (5 bases). CDR1 is SGHTA, CDR2 FQGNSA, per germline. Deletions cut 4 bases from V and 8 bases from J, with 24 bases between. The CDR3 is 17 residues long. The CDR3 protein is CASSSPQGVTYWDEQFF. The CDR3 region has the DNA TGTGCCAGCAGCTCGCCACAAGGGGTCACCTATTGGGATGAGCAGTTCTTC.

As for this clone: The same CDR3 arises from other DNA sequences in this sample as well. The rearrangement joins TRBV10-2 to TRBJ2-1; no clear D gene. Germline CDR1 WSHSY, CDR2 SAAADI. Trimming took off 2 bases at V and 8 bases at J, with 4 bases between the two ends. CDR3 length equals 11 residues. CDR3 nucleotides: TGCGCCAGCAGTGAGGGGCATGAGCAGTTCTTC. It encodes CASSEGHEQFF.